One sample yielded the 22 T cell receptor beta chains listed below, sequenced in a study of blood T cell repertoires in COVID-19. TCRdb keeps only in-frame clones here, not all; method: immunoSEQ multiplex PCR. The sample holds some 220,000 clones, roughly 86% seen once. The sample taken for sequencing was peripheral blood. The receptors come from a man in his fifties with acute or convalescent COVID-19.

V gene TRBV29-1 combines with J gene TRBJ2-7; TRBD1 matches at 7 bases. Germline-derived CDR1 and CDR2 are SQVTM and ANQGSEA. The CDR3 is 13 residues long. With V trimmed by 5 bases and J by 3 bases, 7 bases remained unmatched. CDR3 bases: TGCAGCGTTACCGGGACAGATAACTACGAGCAGTACTTC. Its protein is CSVTGTDNYEQYF.

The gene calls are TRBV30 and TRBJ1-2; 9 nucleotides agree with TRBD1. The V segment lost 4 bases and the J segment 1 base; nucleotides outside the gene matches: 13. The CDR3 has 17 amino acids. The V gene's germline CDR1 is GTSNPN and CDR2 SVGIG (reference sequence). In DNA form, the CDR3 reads TGTGCCTGGAAGGATTGGACAGGGGAGGAGGTTAACTATGGCTACACCTTC. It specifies CAWKDWTGEEVNYGYTF. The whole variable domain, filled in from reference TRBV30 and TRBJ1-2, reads SQTIHQWPATLVQPVGSPLSLECTVEGTSNPNLYWYRQAAGRGLQLLFYSVGIGQISSEVPQNLSASRPQDRQFILSSKKLLLSDSGFYLCAWKDWTGEEVNYGYTFGSGTRLTVV.

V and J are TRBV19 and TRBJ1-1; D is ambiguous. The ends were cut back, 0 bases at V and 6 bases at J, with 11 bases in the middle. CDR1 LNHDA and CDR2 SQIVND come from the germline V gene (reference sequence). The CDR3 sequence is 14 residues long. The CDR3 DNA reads TGTGCCAGTAGTATAGAGTTTGGGAGATCTGAAGCTTTCTTT. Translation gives CASSIEFGRSEAFF.

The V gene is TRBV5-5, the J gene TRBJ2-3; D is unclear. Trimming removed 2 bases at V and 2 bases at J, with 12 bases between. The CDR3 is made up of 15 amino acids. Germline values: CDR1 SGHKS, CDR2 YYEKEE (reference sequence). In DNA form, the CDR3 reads TGTGCCAGCAGCTTTCGCGGTGGAGACACAGATACGCAGTATTTT. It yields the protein CASSFRGGDTDTQYF. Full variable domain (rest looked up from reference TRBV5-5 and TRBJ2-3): DAGVTQSPTHLIKTRGQQVTLRCSPISGHKSVSWYQQVLGQGPQFIFQYYEKEERGRGNFPDRFSARQFPNYSSELNVNALLLGDSALYLCASSFRGGDTDTQYFGPGTRLTVL.

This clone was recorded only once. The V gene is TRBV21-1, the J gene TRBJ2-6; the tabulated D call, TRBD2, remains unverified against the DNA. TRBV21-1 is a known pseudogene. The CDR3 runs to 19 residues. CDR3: CASGRGTPRVLNGANVLTF. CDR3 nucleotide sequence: TGTGCCAGCGGGAGGGGCACTCCCAGGGTTTTGAATGGGGCCAACGTCCTGACTTTC.

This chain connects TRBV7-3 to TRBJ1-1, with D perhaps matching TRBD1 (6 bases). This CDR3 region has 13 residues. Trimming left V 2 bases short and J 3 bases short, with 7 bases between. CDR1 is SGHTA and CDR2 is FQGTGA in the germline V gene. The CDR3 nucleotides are TGTGCCAGCAGCTTAGGACAGTACACTGAAGCTTTCTTT. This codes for CASSLGQYTEAFF.

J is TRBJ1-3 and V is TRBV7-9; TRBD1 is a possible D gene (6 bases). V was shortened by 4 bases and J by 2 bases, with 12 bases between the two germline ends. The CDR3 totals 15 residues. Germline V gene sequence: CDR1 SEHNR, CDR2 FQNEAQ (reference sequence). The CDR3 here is CASSWITGTGNTIYF. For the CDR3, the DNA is TGTGCCAGCAGCTGGATCACAGGGACTGGAAACACCATATATTTT.

DNA of the CDR3: TGTGCCAGCAGCGCGACCGGGACAGGGGTATCCGAGCAGTACTTC. As protein: CASSATGTGVSEQYF. V is TRBV11-2 and J is TRBJ2-7, with 10 bases identical to TRBD1. This CDR3 has 15 residues. In germline, CDR1 is SGHAT, CDR2 FQNNGV. Unmatched junction bases numbered 10, after V lost 5 bases and J lost 6 bases.

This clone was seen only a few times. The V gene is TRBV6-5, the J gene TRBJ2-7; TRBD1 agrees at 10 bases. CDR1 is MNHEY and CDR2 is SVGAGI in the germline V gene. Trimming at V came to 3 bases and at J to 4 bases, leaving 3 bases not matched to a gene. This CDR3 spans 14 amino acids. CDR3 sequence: CASSYGQGGYEQYF. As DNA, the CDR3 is TGTGCCAGCAGTTATGGACAGGGGGGGTACGAGCAGTACTTC.

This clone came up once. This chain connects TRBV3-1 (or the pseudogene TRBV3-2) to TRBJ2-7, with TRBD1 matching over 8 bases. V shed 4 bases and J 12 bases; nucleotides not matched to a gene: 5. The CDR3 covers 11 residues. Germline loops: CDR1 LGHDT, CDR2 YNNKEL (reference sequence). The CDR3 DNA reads TGTGCCAGCAGCCTGGACAGGGCGGTGTACTTC. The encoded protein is CASSLDRAVYF.

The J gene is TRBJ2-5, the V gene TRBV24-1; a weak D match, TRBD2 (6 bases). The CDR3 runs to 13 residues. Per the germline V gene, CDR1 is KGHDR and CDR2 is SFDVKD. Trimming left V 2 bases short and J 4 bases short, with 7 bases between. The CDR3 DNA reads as TGTGCCACCAGTGATTCCGGGGGAGAGACCCAGTACTTC. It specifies CATSDSGGETQYF.

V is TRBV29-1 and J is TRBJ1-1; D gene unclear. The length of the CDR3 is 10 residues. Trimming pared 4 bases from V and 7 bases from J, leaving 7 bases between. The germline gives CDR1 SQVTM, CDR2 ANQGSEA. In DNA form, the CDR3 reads TGCAGCGTTGTTCTCGGTGAAGCTTTCTTT. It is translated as CSVVLGEAFF.

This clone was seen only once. The CDR3 DNA reads as TGTGCCAGCAGCTCGGACAGGAAATACAATGAGCAGTTCTTC. It specifies CASSSDRKYNEQFF. The gene calls are TRBV7-8 and TRBJ2-1, with TRBD1 matching 7 bases. V shed 4 bases, J shed 4 bases, and the junction held 4 bases outside the gene matches. Germline V gives CDR1 SGHVS, CDR2 FQNEAQ. The CDR3 contains 14 residues. The full variable domain, in which reference TRBV7-8 and TRBJ2-1 provide the parts outside the CDR3, is GAGVSQSPRYKVAKRGQDVALRCDPISGHVSLFWYQQALGQGPEFLTYFQNEAQLDKSGLPSDRFFAERPEGSVSTLKIQRTQQEDSAVYLCASSSDRKYNEQFFGPGTRLTVL.

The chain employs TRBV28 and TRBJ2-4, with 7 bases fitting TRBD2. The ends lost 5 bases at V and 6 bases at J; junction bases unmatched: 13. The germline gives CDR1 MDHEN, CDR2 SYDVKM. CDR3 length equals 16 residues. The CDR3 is CASSGQRGWAPNIQYF. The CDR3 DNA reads TGTGCCAGCAGTGGTCAGCGGGGATGGGCCCCAAACATTCAGTACTTC.

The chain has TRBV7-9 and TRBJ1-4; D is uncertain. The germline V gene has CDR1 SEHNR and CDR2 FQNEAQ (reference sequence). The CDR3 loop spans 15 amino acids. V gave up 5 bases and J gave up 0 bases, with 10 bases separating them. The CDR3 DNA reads TGTGCCAGCAGCCCCACCAGTGCAACTAATGAAAAACTGTTTTTT. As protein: CASSPTSATNEKLFF.

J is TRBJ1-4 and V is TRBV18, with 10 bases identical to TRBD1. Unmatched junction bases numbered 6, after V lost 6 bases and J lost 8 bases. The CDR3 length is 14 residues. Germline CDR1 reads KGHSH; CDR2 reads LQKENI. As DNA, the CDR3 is TGTGCCAGCTCTCCCGGGACAGGGGAGGAAAAACTGTTTTTT. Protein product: CASSPGTGEEKLFF.

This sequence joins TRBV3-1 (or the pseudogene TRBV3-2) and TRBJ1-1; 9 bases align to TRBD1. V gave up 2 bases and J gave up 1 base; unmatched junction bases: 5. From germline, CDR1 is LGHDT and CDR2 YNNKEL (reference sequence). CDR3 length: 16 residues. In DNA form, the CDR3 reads TGTGCCAGCAGCCAACTCGGGACAGGGACGAACACTGAAGCTTTCTTT. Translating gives CASSQLGTGTNTEAFF.

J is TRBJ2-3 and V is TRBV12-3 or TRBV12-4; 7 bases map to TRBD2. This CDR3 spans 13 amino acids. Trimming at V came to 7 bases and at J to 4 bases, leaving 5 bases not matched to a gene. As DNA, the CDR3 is TGTGCCAGCACATGGACTAGTGCAGATACGCAGTATTTT. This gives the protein CASTWTSADTQYF.

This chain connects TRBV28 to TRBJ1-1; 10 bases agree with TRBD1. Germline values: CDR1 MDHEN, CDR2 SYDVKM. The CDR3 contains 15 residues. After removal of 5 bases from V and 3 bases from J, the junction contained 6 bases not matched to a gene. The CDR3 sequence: CASSAEGQGHTEAFF. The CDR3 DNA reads TGTGCCAGCAGTGCCGAGGGACAGGGGCACACTGAAGCTTTCTTT.

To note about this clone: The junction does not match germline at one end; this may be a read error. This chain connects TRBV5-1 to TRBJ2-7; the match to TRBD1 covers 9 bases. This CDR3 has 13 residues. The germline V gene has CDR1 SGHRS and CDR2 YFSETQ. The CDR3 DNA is TGCGCCAGCAGCTTGGGACAGGGGGGAATTCCTTTTTTC. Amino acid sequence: CASSLGQGGIPFF.

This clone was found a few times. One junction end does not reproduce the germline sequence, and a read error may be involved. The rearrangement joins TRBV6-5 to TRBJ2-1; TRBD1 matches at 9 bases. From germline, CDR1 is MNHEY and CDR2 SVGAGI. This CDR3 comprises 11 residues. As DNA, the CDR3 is TGTGCCACCGGACAGGGGCTGATTTTGGTCTTC. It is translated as CATGQGLILVF.

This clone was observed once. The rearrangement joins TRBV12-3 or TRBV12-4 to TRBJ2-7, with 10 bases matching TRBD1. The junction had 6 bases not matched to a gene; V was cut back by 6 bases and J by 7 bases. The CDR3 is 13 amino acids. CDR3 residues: CASRGTGVGEQYF. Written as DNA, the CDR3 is TGTGCCAGCAGAGGGACAGGGGTGGGGGAGCAGTACTTC.